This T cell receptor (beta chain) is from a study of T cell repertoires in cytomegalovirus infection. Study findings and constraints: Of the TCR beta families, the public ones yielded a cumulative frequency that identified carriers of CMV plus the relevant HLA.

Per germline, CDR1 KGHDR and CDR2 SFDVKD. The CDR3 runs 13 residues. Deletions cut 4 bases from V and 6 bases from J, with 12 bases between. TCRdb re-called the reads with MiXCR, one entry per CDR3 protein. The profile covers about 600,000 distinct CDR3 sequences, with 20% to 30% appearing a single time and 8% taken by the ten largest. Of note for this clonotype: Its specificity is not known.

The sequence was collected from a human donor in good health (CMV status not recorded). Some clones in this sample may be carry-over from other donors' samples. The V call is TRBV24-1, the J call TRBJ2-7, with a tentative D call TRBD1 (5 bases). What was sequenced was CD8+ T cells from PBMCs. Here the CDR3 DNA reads TGTGCCACCAGTGAAGTAGGGGCCAGCGAGCAGTACGTC. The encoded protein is CATSEVGASEQYV.